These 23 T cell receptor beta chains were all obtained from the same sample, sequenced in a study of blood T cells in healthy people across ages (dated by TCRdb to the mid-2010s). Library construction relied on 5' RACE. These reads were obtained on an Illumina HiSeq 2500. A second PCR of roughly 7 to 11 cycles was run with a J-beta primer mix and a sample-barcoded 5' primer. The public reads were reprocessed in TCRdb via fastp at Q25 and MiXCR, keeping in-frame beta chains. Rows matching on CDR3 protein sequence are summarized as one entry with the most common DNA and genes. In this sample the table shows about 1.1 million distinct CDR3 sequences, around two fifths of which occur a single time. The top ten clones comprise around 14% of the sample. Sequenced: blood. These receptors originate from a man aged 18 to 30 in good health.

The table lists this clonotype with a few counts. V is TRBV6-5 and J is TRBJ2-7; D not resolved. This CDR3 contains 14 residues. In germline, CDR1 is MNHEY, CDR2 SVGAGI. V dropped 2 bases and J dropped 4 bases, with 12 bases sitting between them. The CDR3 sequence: CASSYDRQPYEQYF. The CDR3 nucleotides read TGTGCCAGCAGTTACGATCGGCAGCCTTACGAGCAGTACTTC.

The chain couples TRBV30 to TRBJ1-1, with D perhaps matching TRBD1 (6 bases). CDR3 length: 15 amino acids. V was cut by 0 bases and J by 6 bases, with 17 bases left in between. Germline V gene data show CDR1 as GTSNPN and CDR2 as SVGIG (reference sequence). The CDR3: CAWSVFGTNGAEAFF. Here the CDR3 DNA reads TGTGCCTGGAGTGTTTTCGGGACAAATGGAGCTGAAGCTTTCTTT.

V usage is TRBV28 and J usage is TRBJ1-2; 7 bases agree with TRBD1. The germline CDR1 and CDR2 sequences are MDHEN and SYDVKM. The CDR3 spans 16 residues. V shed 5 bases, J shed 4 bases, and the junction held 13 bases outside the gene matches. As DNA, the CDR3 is TGTGCCAGCAGTGCCAATCAGGGACAGCCGTTCTATGGCTACACCTTC. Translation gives CASSANQGQPFYGYTF.

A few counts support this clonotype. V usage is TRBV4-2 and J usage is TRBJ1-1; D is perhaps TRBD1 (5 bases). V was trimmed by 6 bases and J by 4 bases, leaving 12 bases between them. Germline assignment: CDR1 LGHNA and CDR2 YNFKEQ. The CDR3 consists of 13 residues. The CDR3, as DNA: TGTGCCAGCAGAGGGGATGGGGCCACTGAAGCTTTCTTT. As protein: CASRGDGATEAFF.

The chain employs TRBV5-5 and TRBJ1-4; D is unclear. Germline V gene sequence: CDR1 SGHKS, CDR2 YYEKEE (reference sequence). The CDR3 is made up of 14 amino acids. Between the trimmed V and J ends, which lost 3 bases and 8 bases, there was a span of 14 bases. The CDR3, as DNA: TGTGCCAGCAGCTCCTACTCCTTGGGGGAAAAACTGTTTTTT. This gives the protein CASSSYSLGEKLFF.

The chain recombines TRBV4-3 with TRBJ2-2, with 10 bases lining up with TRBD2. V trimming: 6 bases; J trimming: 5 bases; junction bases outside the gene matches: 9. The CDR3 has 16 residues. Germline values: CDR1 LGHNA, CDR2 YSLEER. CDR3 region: CASRQLGTSETGELFF. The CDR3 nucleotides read TGCGCCAGCAGGCAACTCGGGACTAGCGAGACCGGGGAGCTGTTTTTT.

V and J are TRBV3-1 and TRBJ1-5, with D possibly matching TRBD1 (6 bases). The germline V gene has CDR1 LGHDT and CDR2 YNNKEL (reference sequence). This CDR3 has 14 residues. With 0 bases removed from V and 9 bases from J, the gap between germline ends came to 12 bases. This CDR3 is CASSQDGGPGPQHF. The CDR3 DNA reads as TGTGCCAGCAGCCAAGATGGGGGCCCAGGGCCCCAGCATTTT.

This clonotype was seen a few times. The CDR3 region has the DNA TGTGCCAGCAGTTTATCCGCGGCAGGGAGATTACCCTACGAGCAGTACTTC. This gives the protein CASSLSAAGRLPYEQYF. The chain is built from TRBV27 and TRBJ2-7; D tentatively fits TRBD1 or TRBD2 (5 bases each). The CDR3 is made up of 17 amino acids. The V end lost 0 bases, the J end lost 2 bases, and 17 bases lay between the germline ends. Germline V gene lookup returns CDR1 MNHEY and CDR2 SMNVEV (reference sequence).

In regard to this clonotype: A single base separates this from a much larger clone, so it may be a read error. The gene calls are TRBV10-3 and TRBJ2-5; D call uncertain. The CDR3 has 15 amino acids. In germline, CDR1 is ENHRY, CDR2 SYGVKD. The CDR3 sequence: CATLPSGSPQETRYF. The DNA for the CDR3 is TGTGCCACCCTACCCTCGGGTAGCCCCCAAGAGACCCGGTACTTC.

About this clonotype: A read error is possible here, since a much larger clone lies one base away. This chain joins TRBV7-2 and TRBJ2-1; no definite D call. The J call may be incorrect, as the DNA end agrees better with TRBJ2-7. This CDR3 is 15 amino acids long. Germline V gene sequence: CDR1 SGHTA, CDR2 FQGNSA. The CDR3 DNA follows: TGTGCCAGCAGCTTAGTTGGGCAGACTTACAATGAGCAGTACTTC. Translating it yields CASSLVGQTYNEQYF.

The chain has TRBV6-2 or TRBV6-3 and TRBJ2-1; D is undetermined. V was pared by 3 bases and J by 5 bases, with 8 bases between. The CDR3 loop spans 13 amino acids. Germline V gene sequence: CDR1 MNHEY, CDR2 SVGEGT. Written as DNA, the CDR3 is TGTGCCAGCAGTTATTTCCTAAACAATGAGCAGTTCTTC. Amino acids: CASSYFLNNEQFF.

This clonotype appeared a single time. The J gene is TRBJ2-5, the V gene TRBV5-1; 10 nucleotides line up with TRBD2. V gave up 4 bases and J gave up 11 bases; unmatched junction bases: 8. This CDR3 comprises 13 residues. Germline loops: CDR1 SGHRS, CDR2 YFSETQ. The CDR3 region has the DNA TGCGCCAGCAGCCCGGGACTAGCGAATGAGCAGTACTTC. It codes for CASSPGLANEQYF.

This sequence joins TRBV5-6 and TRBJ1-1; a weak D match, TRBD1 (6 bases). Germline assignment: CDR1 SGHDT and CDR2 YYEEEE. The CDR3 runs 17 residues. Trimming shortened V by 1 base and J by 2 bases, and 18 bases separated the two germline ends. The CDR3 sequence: CASSLFRGHSRNTEAFF. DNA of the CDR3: TGTGCCAGCAGCTTGTTTCGGGGACACTCAAGAAACACTGAAGCTTTCTTT.

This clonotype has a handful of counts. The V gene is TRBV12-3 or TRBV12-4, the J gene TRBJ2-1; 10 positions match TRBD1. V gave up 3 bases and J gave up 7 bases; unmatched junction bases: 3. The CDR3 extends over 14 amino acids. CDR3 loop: CASSFRDRGNEQFF. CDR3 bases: TGTGCCAGCAGTTTCCGGGACAGGGGTAATGAGCAGTTCTTC.

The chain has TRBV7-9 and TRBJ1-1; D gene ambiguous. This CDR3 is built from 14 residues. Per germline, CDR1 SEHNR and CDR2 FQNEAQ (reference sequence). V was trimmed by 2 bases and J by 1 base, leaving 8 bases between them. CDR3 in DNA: TGTGCCAGCAGCTTAAGGGAGAGGAACACTGAAGCTTTCTTT. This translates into CASSLRERNTEAFF.

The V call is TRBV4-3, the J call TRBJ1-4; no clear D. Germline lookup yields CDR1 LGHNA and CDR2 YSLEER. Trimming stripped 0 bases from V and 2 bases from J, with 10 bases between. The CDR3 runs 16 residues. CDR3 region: CASSQDKGVTNEKLFF. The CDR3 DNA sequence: TGCGCCAGCAGCCAAGATAAGGGAGTTACTAATGAAAAACTGTTTTTT.

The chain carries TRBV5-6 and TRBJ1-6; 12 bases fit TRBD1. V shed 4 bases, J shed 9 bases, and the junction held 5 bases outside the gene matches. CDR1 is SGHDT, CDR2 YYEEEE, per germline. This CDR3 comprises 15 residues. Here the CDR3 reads CASSPRDRGLSPLHF. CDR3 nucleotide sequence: TGTGCCAGCAGCCCACGGGACAGGGGGCTTTCACCCCTCCACTTT.

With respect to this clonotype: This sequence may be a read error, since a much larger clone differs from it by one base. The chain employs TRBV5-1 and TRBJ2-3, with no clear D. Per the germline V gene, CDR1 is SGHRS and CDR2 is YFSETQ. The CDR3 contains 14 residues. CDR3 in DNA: TGCACCAGCAGCTTGTCGGAGAGCACAGATACGCAGTATTTT. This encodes CTSSLSESTDTQYF.

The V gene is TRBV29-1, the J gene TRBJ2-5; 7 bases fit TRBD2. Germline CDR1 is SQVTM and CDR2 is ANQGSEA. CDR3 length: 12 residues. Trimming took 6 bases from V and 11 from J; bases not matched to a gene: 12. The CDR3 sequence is CSVGGESYKQYF. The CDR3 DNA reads TGCAGCGTGGGGGGGGAGTCCTACAAGCAGTACTTC.

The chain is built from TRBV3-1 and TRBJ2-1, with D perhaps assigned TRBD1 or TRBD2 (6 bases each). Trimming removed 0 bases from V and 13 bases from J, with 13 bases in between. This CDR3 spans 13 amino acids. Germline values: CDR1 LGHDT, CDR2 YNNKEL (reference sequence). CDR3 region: CASSQDKGGPQFF. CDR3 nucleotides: TGTGCCAGCAGCCAAGATAAGGGGGGACCTCAGTTCTTC.

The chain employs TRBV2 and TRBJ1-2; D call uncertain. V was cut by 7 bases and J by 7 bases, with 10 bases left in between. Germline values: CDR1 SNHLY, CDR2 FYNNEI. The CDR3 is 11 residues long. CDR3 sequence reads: CASTQESGYTF. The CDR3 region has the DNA TGTGCCAGCACGCAGGAGAGTGGCTACACCTTC.

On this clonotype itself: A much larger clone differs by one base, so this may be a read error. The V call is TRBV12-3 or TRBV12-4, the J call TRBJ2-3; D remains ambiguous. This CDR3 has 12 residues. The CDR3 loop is CTSSSDPNTQYF. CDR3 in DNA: TGTACCAGCAGCTCGGACCCGAATACGCAGTATTTT.

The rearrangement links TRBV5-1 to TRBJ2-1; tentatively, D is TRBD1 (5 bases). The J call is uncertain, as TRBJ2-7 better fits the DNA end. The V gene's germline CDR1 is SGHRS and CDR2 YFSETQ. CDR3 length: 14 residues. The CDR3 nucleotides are TGCGCCAGCAGCTTGAGGGGCTCCGGCAATGAGCAGTACTTC. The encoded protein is CASSLRGSGNEQYF.